The entry that follows covers one TCR beta chain sequence. Antigen unknown. The data derive from a study of graft-versus-host responses after intestinal transplantation. Across the whole study: In this cohort, recipients had multivisceral, liver-intestinal, or isolated intestinal transplants. Each patient got anti-thymocyte globulin induction, then tacrolimus and steroids for approximately 3 years. Broader study findings: Recipient marrow held GvH clones, some first seen in ileum or blood. Early post-transplant HvG declines were associated with peak circulating GvH clone levels.

The CDR3 has 14 residues. The V end was cut by 2 bases, the J end by 9 bases, with 18 bases between. Looked up from germline, CDR1 is SQVTM and CDR2 is ANQGSEA. This table comes from immunoSEQ multiplex PCR, and its TCRdb copy is limited to in-frame clones, with some not included. The table lists approximately 97,000 clones, less than 95% of them singletons. The sequence derives from a human donor who was the organ donor for an intestinal transplant. The rearrangement links TRBV29-1 to TRBJ2-3; TRBD2 might be the D (6 bases). The sample in question was unstimulated CD8+ T cells sorted from spleen or lymph node cells, obtained before transplant. CDR3 nucleotide sequence: TGCAGCGTTGAATCCGGGAGAACTTTAGCGACGCAGTATTTT. It codes for CSVESGRTLATQYF.